The rows below give T cell receptor beta chains drawn from one sample of a study of cytomegalovirus exposure and HLA in healthy donors. Sequenced by immunoSEQ multiplex PCR; TCRdb stores in-frame clones only, minus some. The sample carries a few hundred thousand clones, around 80% recorded once. The sample comprised PBMCs. Every receptor here comes from a young man in good health and CMV-seronegative. The CDR3 runs from the conserved cysteine through the conserved F or W. Each record gives: CDR3 protein, CDR3 DNA, clone size, D gene, V gene, CDR3 length, J gene. The D gene is left open where the match is weak. The listing skips clone size in some rows; elsewhere it reads once, few, many or a size class.

CDR3aa: CASSPSQGPYYEQYF
CDR3nt: TGTGCCAGCAGCCCCAGTCAGGGGCCGTACTACGAGCAGTACTTC
abundance: -
d_gene: -
v_gene: TRBV6-5
len: 15
j_gene: TRBJ2-7

CDR3aa: CATSRDNALAKNIQYF
CDR3nt: TGTGCCACCAGCAGGGACAATGCGCTAGCCAAAAACATTCAGTACTTC
abundance: -
d_gene: -
v_gene: TRBV15
len: 16
j_gene: TRBJ2-4

CDR3aa: CATRLTPGGNQPQHF
CDR3nt: TGTGCCACCCGTCTGACCCCGGGAGGCAATCAGCCCCAGCATTTT
abundance: -
d_gene: -
v_gene: TRBV27
len: 15
j_gene: TRBJ1-5

CDR3aa: CASSQGTGFSYNEQFF
CDR3nt: TGCGCCAGCAGCCAAGGGACAGGGTTTTCCTACAATGAGCAGTTCTTC
abundance: -
d_gene: TRBD1
v_gene: TRBV4-3
len: 16
j_gene: TRBJ2-1

CDR3aa: CASGLTANTGELFF
CDR3nt: TGTGCCAGCGGCCTGACAGCTAACACCGGGGAGCTGTTTTTT
abundance: -
d_gene: -
v_gene: TRBV7-3
len: 14
j_gene: TRBJ2-2

CDR3aa: CAARGGQSGGELFF
CDR3nt: TGTGCCGCCCGGGGGGGGCAAAGCGGCGGGGAGCTGTTTTTT
abundance: -
d_gene: TRBD2
v_gene: TRBV10-3
len: 14
j_gene: TRBJ2-2

CDR3aa: CASSYNQGNGANVLTF
CDR3nt: TGTGCCAGCAGTTACAACCAGGGCAACGGGGCCAACGTCCTGACTTTC
abundance: -
d_gene: -
v_gene: TRBV6-5
len: 16
j_gene: TRBJ2-6

CDR3aa: CASSKSGTGIYEQYF
CDR3nt: TGTGCCAGCAGCAAATCCGGGACAGGTATTTACGAGCAGTACTTC
abundance: few
d_gene: TRBD1
v_gene: TRBV28
len: 15
j_gene: TRBJ2-7

CDR3aa: CASGRGVDSARVYGYTF
CDR3nt: TGTGCCAGCGGCCGGGGGGTGGACAGCGCTAGAGTCTATGGCTACACCTTC
abundance: -
d_gene: -
v_gene: TRBV2
len: 17
j_gene: TRBJ1-2

CDR3aa: CASRQGLGYNEQFF
CDR3nt: TGTGCCAGCAGGCAGGGACTCGGCTACAATGAGCAGTTCTTC
abundance: -
d_gene: -
v_gene: TRBV28
len: 14
j_gene: TRBJ2-1

CDR3aa: CASSSGVGRQETQYF
CDR3nt: TGTGCCAGCAGTTCGGGGGTAGGGAGACAAGAGACCCAGTACTTC
abundance: -
d_gene: -
v_gene: TRBV6-5
len: 15
j_gene: TRBJ2-5

CDR3aa: CASGEHRGPGNTIYF
CDR3nt: TGTGCCAGCGGGGAACACAGGGGGCCCGGCAACACCATATATTTT
abundance: -
d_gene: TRBD1
v_gene: TRBV28
len: 15
j_gene: TRBJ1-3

CDR3aa: CASSWTGSPLHF
CDR3nt: TGTGCCAGCAGCTGGACAGGAAGTCCCCTCCACTTT
abundance: -
d_gene: TRBD1
v_gene: TRBV5-6
len: 12
j_gene: TRBJ1-6

CDR3aa: CASSKQGYEQFF
CDR3nt: TGTGCCAGCAGTAAACAGGGCTATGAGCAGTTCTTC
abundance: -
d_gene: -
v_gene: TRBV25-1
len: 12
j_gene: TRBJ2-1

CDR3aa: CASSRTGGKPQPQHF
CDR3nt: TGTGCCAGCTCACGGACAGGGGGCAAGCCTCAGCCCCAGCATTTT
abundance: -
d_gene: TRBD1
v_gene: TRBV18
len: 15
j_gene: TRBJ1-5

CDR3aa: CASSPVRNTEAFF
CDR3nt: TGCGCCAGCAGCCCCGTTAGAAACACTGAAGCTTTCTTT
abundance: -
d_gene: -
v_gene: TRBV5-1
len: 13
j_gene: TRBJ1-1

CDR3aa: CASSPGTGGADYGYTF
CDR3nt: TGTGCCAGCTCACCCGGGACAGGGGGCGCGGACTATGGCTACACCTTC
abundance: -
d_gene: TRBD1
v_gene: TRBV18
len: 16
j_gene: TRBJ1-2

CDR3aa: CASSVGQGKSKAFF
CDR3nt: TGTGCCAGCAGTGTGGGACAGGGTAAATCAAAAGCTTTCTTT
abundance: -
d_gene: TRBD1
v_gene: TRBV2
len: 14
j_gene: TRBJ1-1

CDR3aa: CASSLAPSSGANVLTF
CDR3nt: TGTGCCAGCAGCTTAGCTCCGAGCTCTGGGGCCAACGTCCTGACTTTC
abundance: -
d_gene: -
v_gene: TRBV7-6
len: 16
j_gene: TRBJ2-6

CDR3aa: CASSLFDRVYEQYF
CDR3nt: TGTGCCAGCAGCTTGTTCGACAGGGTCTACGAGCAGTACTTC
abundance: -
d_gene: TRBD1
v_gene: TRBV5-6
len: 14
j_gene: TRBJ2-7

CDR3aa: CASSQVGQGVRETQYF
CDR3nt: TGCGCCAGCAGCCAAGTGGGACAGGGGGTTCGGGAGACCCAGTACTTC
abundance: -
d_gene: TRBD1
v_gene: TRBV4-1
len: 16
j_gene: TRBJ2-5

CDR3aa: CASSLAPGQETQYF
CDR3nt: TGCGCCAGCAGCTTGGCACCAGGGCAAGAGACCCAGTACTTC
abundance: once
d_gene: -
v_gene: TRBV5-1
len: 14
j_gene: TRBJ2-5

CDR3aa: CASIIRGRISAEAFF
CDR3nt: TGTGCCAGCATAATCAGGGGGCGCATATCAGCTGAAGCTTTCTTT
abundance: -
d_gene: TRBD1
v_gene: TRBV6-1
len: 15
j_gene: TRBJ1-1

CDR3aa: CASSLSRTGEEQYF
CDR3nt: TGTGCCAGCAGTTTATCTAGGACAGGGGAGGAGCAGTACTTC
abundance: -
d_gene: TRBD1
v_gene: TRBV27
len: 14
j_gene: TRBJ2-7

CDR3aa: CASSSLDREGRLEQYF
CDR3nt: TGTGCCAGCAGCTCTCTGGACAGGGAAGGGCGGCTCGAGCAGTACTTC
abundance: -
d_gene: TRBD1
v_gene: TRBV11-2
len: 16
j_gene: TRBJ2-7

CDR3aa: CASSSRTAYTGELFF
CDR3nt: TGTGCCAGCAGTTCCCGGACAGCCTACACCGGGGAGCTGTTTTTT
abundance: -
d_gene: -
v_gene: TRBV6-5
len: 15
j_gene: TRBJ2-2

CDR3aa: CASSRGQGPSYEQYF
CDR3nt: TGTGCCAGCAGTCGTGGACAGGGCCCTTCCTACGAGCAGTACTTC
abundance: -
d_gene: TRBD1
v_gene: TRBV6-1
len: 15
j_gene: TRBJ2-7

CDR3aa: CASSLLAGRAEAFF
CDR3nt: TGCGCCAGCAGCCTCCTAGCGGGTAGGGCCGAAGCTTTCTTT
abundance: -
d_gene: -
v_gene: TRBV10-2
len: 14
j_gene: TRBJ1-1

CDR3aa: CASSSGTGVGIAGYTF
CDR3nt: TGTGCCAGCAGTTCTGGGACAGGGGTAGGAATTGCGGGCTACACCTTC
abundance: -
d_gene: TRBD1
v_gene: TRBV6-6
len: 16
j_gene: TRBJ1-2

CDR3aa: CASIMDSNYGYTF
CDR3nt: TGTGCCAGCATAATGGACAGCAACTATGGCTACACCTTC
abundance: -
d_gene: -
v_gene: TRBV6-6
len: 13
j_gene: TRBJ1-2

CDR3aa: CASSVRGGGSTEQYF
CDR3nt: TGTGCCAGCAGTGTAAGGGGCGGGGGGAGCACCGAGCAGTACTTC
abundance: -
d_gene: TRBD2
v_gene: TRBV27
len: 15
j_gene: TRBJ2-7

CDR3aa: CASSSLRDRGNTIYF
CDR3nt: TGTGCCAGCAGCTCCCTCCGGGACAGGGGAAACACCATATATTTT
abundance: -
d_gene: TRBD1
v_gene: TRBV11-2
len: 15
j_gene: TRBJ1-3

CDR3aa: CATSRTRSNTGELFF
CDR3nt: TGTGCCACCAGCAGAACTAGATCAAACACCGGGGAGCTGTTTTTT
abundance: -
d_gene: -
v_gene: TRBV15
len: 15
j_gene: TRBJ2-2

CDR3aa: CASSVDSVENQPQHF
CDR3nt: TGTGCCAGCAGCGTAGACAGTGTGGAAAATCAGCCCCAGCATTTT
abundance: -
d_gene: -
v_gene: TRBV9
len: 15
j_gene: TRBJ1-5

CDR3aa: CASSVGQGYPGELFF
CDR3nt: TGTGCCAGCAGCGTGGGTCAGGGGTACCCCGGGGAGCTGTTTTTT
abundance: -
d_gene: -
v_gene: TRBV9
len: 15
j_gene: TRBJ2-2

CDR3aa: CASSSGQGTYEQYF
CDR3nt: TGTGCCAGCTCTTCGGGACAGGGAACCTACGAGCAGTACTTC
abundance: once
d_gene: TRBD1
v_gene: TRBV18
len: 14
j_gene: TRBJ2-7

CDR3aa: CASSSLGMGQGPEKLFF
CDR3nt: TGCGCCAGCAGCTCTTTGGGCATGGGACAGGGGCCGGAAAAACTGTTTTTT
abundance: once
d_gene: TRBD1
v_gene: TRBV4-1
len: 17
j_gene: TRBJ1-4

CDR3aa: CSVNREAFF
CDR3nt: TGCAGCGTCAACAGGGAAGCTTTCTTT
abundance: -
d_gene: -
v_gene: TRBV29-1
len: 9
j_gene: TRBJ1-1

CDR3aa: CASSKMGGVTNEKLFF
CDR3nt: TGTGCCAGCAGCAAAATGGGCGGGGTAACTAATGAAAAACTGTTTTTT
abundance: -
d_gene: -
v_gene: TRBV27
len: 16
j_gene: TRBJ1-4

CDR3aa: CASSPSGQGSERNIQYF
CDR3nt: TGTGCCAGCAGCCCCTCGGGACAGGGTAGTGAGAGAAACATTCAGTACTTC
abundance: -
d_gene: TRBD1
v_gene: TRBV9
len: 17
j_gene: TRBJ2-4

CDR3aa: CASSQNRNTEAFF
CDR3nt: TGTGCCAGCAGCCAAAACAGGAACACTGAAGCTTTCTTT
abundance: few
d_gene: -
v_gene: TRBV14
len: 13
j_gene: TRBJ1-1

CDR3aa: CASSPGTSGLGTQYF
CDR3nt: TGTGCCAGCAGTCCCGGGACTAGCGGCCTAGGTACGCAGTATTTT
abundance: -
d_gene: TRBD2
v_gene: TRBV27
len: 15
j_gene: TRBJ2-3

CDR3aa: CASTSGTGRDEQFF
CDR3nt: TGTGCCAGCACTTCCGGGACAGGGAGGGATGAGCAGTTCTTC
abundance: -
d_gene: TRBD1
v_gene: TRBV5-4
len: 14
j_gene: TRBJ2-1

CDR3aa: CASSLEDRDTEAFF
CDR3nt: TGTGCCAGCAGCTTGGAAGACAGGGACACTGAAGCTTTCTTT
abundance: few
d_gene: TRBD1
v_gene: TRBV5-5
len: 14
j_gene: TRBJ1-1

CDR3aa: CASSYSGRMGEQFF
CDR3nt: TGTGCCAGCAGTTACTCGGGGAGGATGGGTGAGCAGTTCTTC
abundance: -
d_gene: -
v_gene: TRBV6-6
len: 14
j_gene: TRBJ2-1

CDR3aa: CASSLSRGSNQPQHF
CDR3nt: TGTGCCAGCAGTTTATCTAGGGGTTCCAATCAGCCCCAGCATTTT
abundance: -
d_gene: -
v_gene: TRBV28
len: 15
j_gene: TRBJ1-5